The clone carrying this T cell receptor beta chain was seen a single time. The data are from a study of T cell responses to AZD1222 COVID-19 vaccine. Assay used: immunoSEQ multiplex PCR; TCRdb lists only in-frame clones, some missing. The sample contains about 150,000 clones, 80% to 90% of which appear only once. Per the germline V gene, CDR1 is SGHDT and CDR2 is YYEEEE. The CDR3 totals 14 residues. V shed 0 bases and J shed 3 bases, with 9 bases lying between them. This receptor was taken from an adult in good health. The source was peripheral blood, collected on day 0 of AZD1222 vaccination. The rearrangement uses TRBV5-6 and TRBJ2-5; D call uncertain. DNA for the CDR3: TGTGCCAGCAGCTTGGTAGTGATCGAAGAGACCCAGTACTTC. This gives the protein CASSLVVIEETQYF. The whole variable domain, remainder taken from reference TRBV5-6 and TRBJ2-5, is DAGVTQSPTHLIKTRGQQVTLRCSPKSGHDTVSWYQQALGQGPQFIFQYYEEEERQRGNFPDRFSGHQFPNYSSELNVNALLLGDSALYLCASSLVVIEETQYFGPGTRLLVL.